This TCR beta chain was identified during a study of beta chain features in type 1 diabetes. Study context: Age, gender and cell yields were similar between patients and healthy donors. Findings and caveats of the study: Among patients with Type 1 diabetes, TCRB CDR3s were moderately but significantly shorter in every one of the four CD4+ subsets.

Sequencing targeted expressed TCRB transcripts, as all isolated RNA had been reverse transcribed. Naive, central memory and regulatory T cell samples averaged around 3.3 million reads. Only in-frame clones appear in the TCRdb table, and some are missing; sequencing was by immunoSEQ multiplex PCR. The profile shows about 900,000 clones, roughly a sixth of them singletons. CD4+ cells of the naive, central memory, regulatory and stem cell-like memory types were sorted via CD45RO/CCR7/CD25/CD127/CD95/CD27. After removal of 5 bases from V and 3 bases from J, the junction contained 6 bases not matched to a gene. The CDR3 totals 16 residues. Germline loops: CDR1 MDHEN, CDR2 SYDVKM. Concerning this clone itself: Its antigen is not identified.

The sequence was obtained from a young woman in good health. This sequence joins TRBV28 and TRBJ2-1; 11 bases align to TRBD2. The sequenced sample was naive CD4+ T cells from blood. The CDR3: CASSLIAGGIYNEQFF. CDR3 coding DNA: TGTGCCAGCAGTCTGATAGCGGGAGGGATCTACAATGAGCAGTTCTTC. The full variable domain, rest sourced from reference TRBV28 and TRBJ2-1, is DVKVTQSSRYLVKRTGEKVFLECVQDMDHENMFWYRQDPGLGLRLIYFSYDVKMKEKGDIPEGYSVSREKKERFSLILESASTNQTSMYLCASSLIAGGIYNEQFFGPGTRLTVL.